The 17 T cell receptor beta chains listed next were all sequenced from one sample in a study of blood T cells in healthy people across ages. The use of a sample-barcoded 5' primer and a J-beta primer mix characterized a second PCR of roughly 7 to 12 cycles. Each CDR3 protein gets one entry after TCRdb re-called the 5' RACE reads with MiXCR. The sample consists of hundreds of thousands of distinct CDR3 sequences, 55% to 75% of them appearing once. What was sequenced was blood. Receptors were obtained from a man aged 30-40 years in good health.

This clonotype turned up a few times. The CDR3 loop is CASSLVQSAGEQFF. In nucleotides, the CDR3 is TGTGCCAGCAGCTTAGTGCAGTCGGCGGGTGAGCAGTTCTTC. This chain links TRBV11-2 with TRBJ2-1; D possibly corresponds to TRBD2 (5 bases). The ends were cut back, 1 base at V and 9 bases at J, with 13 bases in the middle. Germline CDR1 is SGHAT and CDR2 is FQNNGV. This CDR3 has 14 residues.

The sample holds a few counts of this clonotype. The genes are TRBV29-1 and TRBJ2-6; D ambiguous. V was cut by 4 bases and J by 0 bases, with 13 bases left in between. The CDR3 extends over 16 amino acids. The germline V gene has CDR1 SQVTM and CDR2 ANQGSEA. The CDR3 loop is CSVGQARSSGANVLTF. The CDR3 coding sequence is TGCAGCGTTGGACAAGCAAGATCCTCTGGGGCCAACGTCCTGACTTTC.

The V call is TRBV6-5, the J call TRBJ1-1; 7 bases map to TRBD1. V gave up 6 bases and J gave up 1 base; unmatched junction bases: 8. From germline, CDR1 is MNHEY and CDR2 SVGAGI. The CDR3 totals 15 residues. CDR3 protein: CASRPGGGGNTEAFF. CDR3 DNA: TGTGCCAGCAGACCCGGAGGGGGCGGGAACACTGAAGCTTTCTTT.

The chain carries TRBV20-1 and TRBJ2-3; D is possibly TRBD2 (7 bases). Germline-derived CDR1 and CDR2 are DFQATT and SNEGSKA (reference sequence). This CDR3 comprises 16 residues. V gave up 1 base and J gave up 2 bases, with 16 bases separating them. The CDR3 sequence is CSARGGGGDPTDTQYF. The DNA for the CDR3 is TGCAGTGCTAGAGGAGGGGGGGGAGATCCCACAGATACGCAGTATTTT.

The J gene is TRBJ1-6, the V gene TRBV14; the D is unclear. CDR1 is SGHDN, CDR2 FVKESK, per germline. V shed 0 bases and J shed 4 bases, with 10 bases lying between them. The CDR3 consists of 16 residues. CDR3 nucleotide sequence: TGTGCCAGCAGCCAAGATCCGATCCCATATAATTCACCCCTCCACTTT. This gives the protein CASSQDPIPYNSPLHF.

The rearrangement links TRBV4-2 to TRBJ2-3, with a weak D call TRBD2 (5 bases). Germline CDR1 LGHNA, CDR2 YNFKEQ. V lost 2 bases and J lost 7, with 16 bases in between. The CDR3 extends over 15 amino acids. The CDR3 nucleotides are TGTGCCAGCAGCCAACGGGGTGTTGTTAATCATACGCAGTATTTT. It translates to CASSQRGVVNHTQYF.

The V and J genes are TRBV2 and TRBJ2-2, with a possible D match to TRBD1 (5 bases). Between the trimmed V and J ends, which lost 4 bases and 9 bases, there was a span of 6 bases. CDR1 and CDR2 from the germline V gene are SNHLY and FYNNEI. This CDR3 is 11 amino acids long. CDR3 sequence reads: CASSAGRELFF. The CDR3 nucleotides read TGTGCCAGCAGTGCAGGGAGGGAGCTGTTTTTT.

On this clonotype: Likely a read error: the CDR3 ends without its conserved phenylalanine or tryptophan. As DNA, the CDR3 is TGTGCCAGCAGCACCACGGGACTAGCGGGGGGCATCCAAGAGACCCAGTACCTC. Translated, it gives CASSTTGLAGGIQETQYL. V gene TRBV11-2 combines with J gene TRBJ2-5, with 15 bases aligning to TRBD2. The CDR3 totals 18 residues. With 5 bases clipped from V and 1 base from J, the junction kept 8 bases outside the gene matches. Germline V CDR1 and CDR2: SGHAT, FQNNGV.

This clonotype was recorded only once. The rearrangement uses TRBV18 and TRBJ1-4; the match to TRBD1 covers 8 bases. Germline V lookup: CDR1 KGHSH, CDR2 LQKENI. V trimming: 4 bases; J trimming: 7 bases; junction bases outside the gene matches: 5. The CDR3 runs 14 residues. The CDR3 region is CASSLGQDFEKLFF. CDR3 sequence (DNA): TGTGCCAGCTCACTGGGACAGGATTTTGAAAAACTGTTTTTT.

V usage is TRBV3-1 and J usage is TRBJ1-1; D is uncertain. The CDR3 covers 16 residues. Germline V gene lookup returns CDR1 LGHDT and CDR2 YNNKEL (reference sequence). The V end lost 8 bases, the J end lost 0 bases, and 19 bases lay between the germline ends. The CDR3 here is CASSRAYSSMNTEAFF. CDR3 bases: TGTGCCAGCTCAAGGGCGTACTCTTCCATGAACACTGAAGCTTTCTTT.

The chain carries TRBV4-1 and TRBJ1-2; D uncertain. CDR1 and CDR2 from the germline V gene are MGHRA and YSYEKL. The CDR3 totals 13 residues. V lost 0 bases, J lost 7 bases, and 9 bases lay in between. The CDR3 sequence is CASSQDRETGYTF. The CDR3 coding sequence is TGCGCCAGCAGCCAAGATCGGGAGACTGGCTACACCTTC.

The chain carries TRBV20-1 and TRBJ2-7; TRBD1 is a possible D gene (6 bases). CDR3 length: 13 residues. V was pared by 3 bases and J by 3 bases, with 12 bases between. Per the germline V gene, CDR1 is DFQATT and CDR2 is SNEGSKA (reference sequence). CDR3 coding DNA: TGCAGTGCTAGGGCAGGGGAAGGCTACGAGCAGTACTTC. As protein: CSARAGEGYEQYF.

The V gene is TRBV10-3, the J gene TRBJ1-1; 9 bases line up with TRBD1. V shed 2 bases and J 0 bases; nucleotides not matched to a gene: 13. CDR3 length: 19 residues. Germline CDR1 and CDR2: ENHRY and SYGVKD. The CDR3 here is CAISEGRTGGAGMNTEAFF. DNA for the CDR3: TGTGCCATCAGTGAGGGTAGAACAGGGGGCGCGGGTATGAACACTGAAGCTTTCTTT.

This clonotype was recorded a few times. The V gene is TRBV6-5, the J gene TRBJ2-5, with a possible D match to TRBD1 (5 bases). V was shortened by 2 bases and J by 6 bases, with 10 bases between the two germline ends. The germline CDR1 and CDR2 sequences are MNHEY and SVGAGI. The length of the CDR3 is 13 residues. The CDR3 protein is CASSYRQGQTQYF. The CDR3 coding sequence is TGTGCCAGCAGTTACAGGCAGGGTCAGACCCAGTACTTC.

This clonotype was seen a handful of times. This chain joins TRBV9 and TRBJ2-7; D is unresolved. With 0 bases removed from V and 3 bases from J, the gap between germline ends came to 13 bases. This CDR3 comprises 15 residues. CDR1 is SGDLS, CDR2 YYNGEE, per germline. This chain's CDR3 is CASSVAPGRSYEQYF. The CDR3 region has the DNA TGTGCCAGCAGCGTAGCCCCAGGACGGAGCTACGAGCAGTACTTC.

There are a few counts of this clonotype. The CDR3 nucleotides read TGTGCCAGCAGTTCCCAACAGGGGTGGGGCACAGATACGCAGTATTTT. It specifies CASSSQQGWGTDTQYF. This chain connects TRBV12-3 or TRBV12-4 to TRBJ2-3; 7 bases are shared with TRBD1. V was pared by 4 bases and J by 1 base, with 8 bases of the junction left unmatched. The CDR3 length is 16 residues.

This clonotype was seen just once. For the CDR3, the DNA is TGCAGTGCTAGACCCGCGGGACTAGCCTTGGCAGATACGCAGTATTTT. This sequence encodes CSARPAGLALADTQYF. The rearrangement joins TRBV20-1 to TRBJ2-3, with TRBD2 matching 9 bases. Germline lookup yields CDR1 DFQATT and CDR2 SNEGSKA (reference sequence). Trimming cost V 2 bases and J 4 bases; bases outside gene matches: 10. The CDR3 runs to 16 residues.